This T cell receptor (beta chain) was retrieved from a study of T cell responses to AZD1222 COVID-19 vaccine. Study conclusions and caveats: Most donors were white British, females outnumbered males, and clonal diversity was possibly underestimated. At baseline, seropositivity was found in only six or seven AZD1222 recipients. Spike-specific TCR repertoires showed rising breadth and depth after two AZD1222 doses. Along spike, vaccine-associated CD4 TCRs were found throughout, with dominance at 160-218 and 743-854.

The germline V and J ends were trimmed by 1 base and 2 bases, with 6 bases remaining between them. This CDR3 spans 14 amino acids. Germline V CDR1 and CDR2: LNHDA, SQIVND (reference sequence). The method was immunoSEQ multiplex PCR; TCRdb's version includes in-frame clones alone and lacks a portion of them. The sample has 150,000 or so clones, about 92% seen once. As to this clone: Antigen unknown.

V and J are TRBV19 and TRBJ1-5; no firm D call. Specimen: peripheral blood, collected 28 days after the second AZD1222 dose. The sequence derives from an adult who received the AZD1222 COVID-19 vaccine. CDR3 nucleotides: TGTGCCAGTAGTATAGCTTGGGGCAATCAGCCCCAGCATTTT. It yields the protein CASSIAWGNQPQHF.